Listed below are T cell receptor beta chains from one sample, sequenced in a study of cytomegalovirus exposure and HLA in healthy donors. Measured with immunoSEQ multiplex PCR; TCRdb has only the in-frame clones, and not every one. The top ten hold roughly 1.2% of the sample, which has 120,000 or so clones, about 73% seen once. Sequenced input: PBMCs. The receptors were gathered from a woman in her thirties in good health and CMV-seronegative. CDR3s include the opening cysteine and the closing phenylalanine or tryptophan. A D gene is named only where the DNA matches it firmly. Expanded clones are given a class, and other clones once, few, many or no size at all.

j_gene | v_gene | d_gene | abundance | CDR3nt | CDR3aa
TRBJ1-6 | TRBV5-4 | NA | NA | TGTGCCAGCAGCTTGGCCACCGGGGGGAGGGCTTCACCCCTCCACTTT | CASSLATGGRASPLHF
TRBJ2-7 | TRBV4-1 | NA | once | TGCGCCAGCAGCCAAGAAACTCGTACCGACGGGTACGAGCAGTACTTC | CASSQETRTDGYEQYF
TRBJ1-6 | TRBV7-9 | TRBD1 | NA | TGTGCCAGCAGCTTAGTCAGGCAGGGGGCAGGTTCACCCCTCCACTTT | CASSLVRQGAGSPLHF
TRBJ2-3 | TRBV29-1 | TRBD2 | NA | TGCAGCGTGACCGGACTAGCGGGAACAACAGATACGCAGTATTTT | CSVTGLAGTTDTQYF
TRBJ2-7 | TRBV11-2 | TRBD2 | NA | TGTGCCAGCAGCTATCAGACTAGCGGGCAGTACTACGAGCAGTACTTC | CASSYQTSGQYYEQYF
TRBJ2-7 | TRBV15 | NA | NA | TGTGCCACCAGCAGAGACTTCTCGGGGTTATACTTC | CATSRDFSGLYF
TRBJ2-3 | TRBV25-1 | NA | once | TGTGCCAGCAGCCCCAGGGGACATTTCAGCACAGATACGCAGTATTTT | CASSPRGHFSTDTQYF
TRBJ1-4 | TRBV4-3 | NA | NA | TGCGCCAGCAGCCAAGGGACAGCGACCTATGAAAAACTGTTTTTT | CASSQGTATYEKLFF
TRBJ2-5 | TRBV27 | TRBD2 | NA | TGTGCCAGCAGTTTAATAGCGGGACAAGAGACCCAGTACTTC | CASSLIAGQETQYF
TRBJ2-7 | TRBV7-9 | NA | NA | TGTGCCAGCAGCTTAAGTCCAGGCGAGCAGTACTTC | CASSLSPGEQYF
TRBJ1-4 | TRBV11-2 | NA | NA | TGTGCCAGCAGCCAAGGACAAATAATGGAAAAACTGTTTTTT | CASSQGQIMEKLFF
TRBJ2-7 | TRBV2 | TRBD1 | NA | TGTGCCAGCTCGGGACAGGGTATGTACGAGCAGTACTTC | CASSGQGMYEQYF
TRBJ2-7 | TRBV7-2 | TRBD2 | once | TGTGCCAGCAGCTCCGGGGGACTAACCTACGAGCAGTACTTC | CASSSGGLTYEQYF
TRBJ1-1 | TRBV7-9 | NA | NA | TGTGCCAGCAGCCCCCGGGGGGCAGGGGTGGTCACTGAAGCTTTCTTT | CASSPRGAGVVTEAFF
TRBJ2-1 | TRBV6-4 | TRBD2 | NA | TGTGCCAGCAAGTTAGCGGGGACAAATGAGCAGTTCTTC | CASKLAGTNEQFF
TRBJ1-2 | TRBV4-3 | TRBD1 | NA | TGCGCCAGCAGCCAAGATTTGGCCGGGACAGGGTTTGGCTACACCTTC | CASSQDLAGTGFGYTF
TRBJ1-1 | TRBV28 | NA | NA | TGTGCCAGCAGTTTACTACAGGTGAACACTGAAGCTTTCTTT | CASSLLQVNTEAFF
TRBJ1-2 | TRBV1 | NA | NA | TGCACCAGCAGCCGCGGAATCAGGGGGGACTATGGCTACACCTTC | CTSSRGIRGDYGYTF
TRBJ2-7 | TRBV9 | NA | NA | TGTGCCAGCAGCGTAGGGGGAGAATCCTACGAGCAGTACTTC | CASSVGGESYEQYF
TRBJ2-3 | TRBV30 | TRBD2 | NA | TGTGCCACAAGCGGGGGCGGGGCGCAGTATTTT | CATSGGGAQYF
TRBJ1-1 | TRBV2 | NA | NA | TGTGCCAGCAGTCAAGTCCAGGTGGCAGGGGTTGACACTGAAGCTTTCTTT | CASSQVQVAGVDTEAFF
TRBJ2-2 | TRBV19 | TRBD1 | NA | TGTGCCAGTAGTGCCCCGGGACAGGGGTTCATTCGTAGTACCGGGGAGCTGTTTTTT | CASSAPGQGFIRSTGELFF